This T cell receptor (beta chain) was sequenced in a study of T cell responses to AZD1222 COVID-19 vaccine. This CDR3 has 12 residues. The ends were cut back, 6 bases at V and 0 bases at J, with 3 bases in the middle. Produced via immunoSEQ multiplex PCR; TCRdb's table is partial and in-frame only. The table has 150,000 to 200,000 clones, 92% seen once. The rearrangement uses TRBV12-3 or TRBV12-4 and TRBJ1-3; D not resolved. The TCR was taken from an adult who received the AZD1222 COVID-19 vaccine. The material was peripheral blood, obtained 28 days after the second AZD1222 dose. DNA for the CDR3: TGTGCCAGCAGATACTCTGGAAACACCATATATTTT. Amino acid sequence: CASRYSGNTIYF.